This T cell receptor beta chain was captured by sequencing in a study of T cell repertoires in aging, cancer and after chemotherapy. In the study overall: Pre- and post-chemotherapy samples were paired from glioblastoma patients treated with temozolomide-based therapy.

The CDR3 totals 12 residues. CDR1 MNHEY and CDR2 SVGAGI come from the germline V gene. V lost 5 bases, J lost 7 bases, and 2 bases stayed unmatched. Study-wide results and caveats: Age-matched healthy donors had significantly more diverse, less clonal blood TCR repertoires than untreated cancer patients. Across the chemotherapy interval, each cancer cohort showed higher median generation probability, suggesting thymic rebound. Loss of evenness, beyond lost richness, contributed to age-related TCR diversity decline in cancer patients.

Multiplex touch-down PCR with TRB-A/B primers amplified rearranged V-D-J TRB sequences. TCRdb analysed the multiplex PCR reads with MiXCR anew, one entry per CDR3 protein. The sample contains 2,500 to 3,000 distinct CDR3 sequences, about a fifth of which appear only once. The template was genomic DNA from peripheral blood, not RNA. Regarding this clonotype: Its matching antigen is unknown.

The source of this sequence is a human donor with a solid tumor. The sample taken for sequencing was blood. The rearrangement joins TRBV6-5 to TRBJ2-1; TRBD1 matches at 7 bases. This CDR3 is CASSDRENEQFF. In nucleotides, the CDR3 is TGTGCCAGCAGTGACAGGGAAAATGAGCAGTTCTTC.